These T cell receptor beta chains were read from a single sample in a study of T cells in Graves' hyperthyroidism and ophthalmopathy. Using its own MiXCR run on the multiplex PCR reads, TCRdb lists one record per CDR3 protein. The repertoire consists of some 250,000 distinct CDR3 sequences, with about 15% occurring once and the leading ten covering about an eighth. The sequenced sample consisted of blood. These receptor sequences come from a woman between 40 and 50 years old with Graves' hyperthyroidism that later progressed to Graves' ophthalmopathy. CDR3s include the opening cysteine and the closing phenylalanine or tryptophan. D genes are given only for firm matches. Only some rows state a clone size, as once, few, many or a class for expanded clones.

>many|.|TRBJ1-1|TRBV13
TGTGCCAGCAGCTCAAAACCCTGGAACACTGAAGCTTTCTTT
CASSSKPWNTEAFF
>many|TRBD2|TRBJ2-3|TRBV2
TGTGCCAGCAATAGCGGGTCCGCCACAGATACGCAGTATTTT
CASNSGSATDTQYF
>many|TRBD2|TRBJ2-1|TRBV5-6
TGTGCCAGCAGCTTGAGCCCGGGAGGCCTTTACAATGAGCAGTTCTTC
CASSLSPGGLYNEQFF
>.|.|TRBJ1-2|TRBV20-1
TGCAGTGCTAGAGGAGGGACTATTCGTGCAAAGGGCGACTATGGCTACACCTTC
CSARGGTIRAKGDYGYTF
>many|TRBD2|TRBJ2-1|TRBV5-1
TGCGCCAGCAGCATGTTAGGACTAGCGGCCAACAATGAGCAGTTCTTC
CASSMLGLAANNEQFF
>many|TRBD1|TRBJ1-1|TRBV15
TGTGCCACCAGCAGGGACAGGGTTGTTACTGAAGCTTTCTTT
CATSRDRVVTEAFF
>few|TRBD2|TRBJ2-1|TRBV18
TGTGCCAGCTCAGGGCCCGGGACTAGCGGGAGTAAACGTGGGTACAATGAGCAGTTCTTC
CASSGPGTSGSKRGYNEQFF
>many|TRBD2|TRBJ2-5|TRBV27
TGTGCCAGCAGCTTGGGACTAGCGGGAGGTTTGGGAGAGACCCAGTACTTC
CASSLGLAGGLGETQYF
>few|.|TRBJ2-7|TRBV6-1
TGTGCCAGCAGTGAATTGGAGAGGGATCAGTACTTC
CASSELERDQYF
>many|.|TRBJ2-4|TRBV2
TGTGCCAGCAGCGACCGGGACGGCCTACTAGCCAAAAACATTCAGTACTTC
CASSDRDGLLAKNIQYF
>many|.|TRBJ1-5|TRBV4-1
TGCGCCAGCAGCAAGGCGGGACTCAGCAATCAGCCCCAGCATTTT
CASSKAGLSNQPQHF
>many|TRBD1|TRBJ1-1|TRBV28
TGTGCCAGCAGCTTTGACAGGGGGAGAGCTTTCTTT
CASSFDRGRAFF
>many|.|TRBJ2-7|TRBV28
TGTGCCAGCAGTTTCGGCGGTATGGGGGAGCAGTACTTC
CASSFGGMGEQYF
>many|.|TRBJ2-1|TRBV12-5
TGTGCTAGTGGTTTGGGTTCGGGGGTTCCGGGGAAGCAGTTCTTC
CASGLGSGVPGKQFF
>many|TRBD2|TRBJ2-3|TRBV11-2
TGTGCCAGCAGCTCCAAGCAACTAGCGGGAGGGAGCACAGATACGCAGTATTTT
CASSSKQLAGGSTDTQYF
>many|.|TRBJ1-4|TRBV12-3/TRBV12-4
TGTGCCAGCAGAGTGGGAGGGGCTGGGGAAAAACTGTTTTTT
CASRVGGAGEKLFF
>many|.|TRBJ2-5|TRBV6-5
TGTGCCAGCAGTTACCTGGCGACGGAAGAGACCCAGTACTTC
CASSYLATEETQYF
>many|.|TRBJ1-2|TRBV7-2
TGTGCCAGCAGCTTATCCTCGGTATTTAACTATGGCTACACCTTC
CASSLSSVFNYGYTF
>few|.|TRBJ2-7|TRBV7-2
TGTGCCAGCAGCTTAGACGTCAGGATAGGGGAGCAGTACTTC
CASSLDVRIGEQYF
>.|.|TRBJ2-7|TRBV11-3
TGTGCCAGCAGCTTAGGAGACTTCGGGAGCGAGCAGTACTTC
CASSLGDFGSEQYF
>few|TRBD1|TRBJ1-1|TRBV4-2
TGTGCCAGCAGGGGGGAAGAGGGGGCAAACACTGAAGCTTTCTTT
CASRGEEGANTEAFF
>many|TRBD2|TRBJ2-4|TRBV11-2
TGTGCCAGCAGCTCCTATAGGACTAGCGGGAGGGTAGCCAAAAACATTCAGTACTTC
CASSSYRTSGRVAKNIQYF
>many|TRBD2|TRBJ2-3|TRBV12-3/TRBV12-4
TGTGCCAGCAAACTGGCGGGGGGCACAGATACGCAGTATTTT
CASKLAGGTDTQYF
>.|.|TRBJ2-2|TRBV6-5
TGTGCCAGCAGTTACTACGGAGGGACCGGGGAGCTGTTTTTT
CASSYYGGTGELFF
>many|TRBD2|TRBJ2-5|TRBV3-1
TGTGCCAGCAGCCAAACGGGGACTAGCGTTTTGGAGACCCAGTACTTC
CASSQTGTSVLETQYF
>.|.|TRBJ2-1|TRBV7-2
TGTGCCAGCAGCCCCATCAGGTACAATGAGCAGTTCTTC
CASSPIRYNEQFF
>many|.|TRBJ2-3|TRBV28
TGTGCCAGCAGTGCCCCGGGAGACTCAGATACGCAGTATTTT
CASSAPGDSDTQYF
>.|.|TRBJ2-1|TRBV5-6
TGTGCCAGCAGCTCCTTTACGGGAGTCTCCTACAATGAGCAGTTCTTC
CASSSFTGVSYNEQFF
>few|.|TRBJ1-4|TRBV4-1
TGCGCCAGCAGCCAAGTTCTCGCGAGTGAGGAAAAACTGTTTTTT
CASSQVLASEEKLFF
>many|TRBD2|TRBJ2-7|TRBV28
TGTGCCAGCAGCCCGGGACTAGCGGGACACGAGCAGTACTTC
CASSPGLAGHEQYF
>many|TRBD2|TRBJ2-1|TRBV7-9
TGTGCCAGCAGCCAGGGTTCGGCGGGAGTTAATGAGCAGTTCTTC
CASSQGSAGVNEQFF
>many|.|TRBJ2-5|TRBV3-1
TGTGCCAGCAGCCAAGATCGAGTAGGAGACGAGACCCAGTACTTC
CASSQDRVGDETQYF
>.|TRBD1|TRBJ1-3|TRBV7-9
TGTGCCAGCAGCGTGGGACAGGGGATAGACACCATATATTTT
CASSVGQGIDTIYF
>.|TRBD2|TRBJ2-7|TRBV12-3/TRBV12-4
TGTGCCAGCAGCGGCGCCGGGACTAGCGGGTTATACGAGCAGTACTTC
CASSGAGTSGLYEQYF
>many|TRBD2|TRBJ2-5|TRBV20-1
TGCAGTGCGAGGGGGACTAGTGGCTTTACCCAGTACTTC
CSARGTSGFTQYF
>many|.|TRBJ2-1|TRBV3-1
TGTGCCAGCAGCCGCTCTGGCGGTTACAATGAGCAGTTCTTC
CASSRSGGYNEQFF
>many|TRBD1|TRBJ2-3|TRBV6-1
TGTGCCAGCAGATACCAACCGGGACAGGGCACAGATACGCAGTATTTT
CASRYQPGQGTDTQYF
>many|TRBD1|TRBJ1-2|TRBV27
TGTGCCAGCAGGAAGACAGGGGGCATCGGCTATGGCTACACCTTC
CASRKTGGIGYGYTF
>few|.|TRBJ2-7|TRBV6-2/TRBV6-3
TGTGCCAGCAGTTCCCCTGACCGCTACGAGCAGTACTTC
CASSSPDRYEQYF
>many|.|TRBJ1-6|TRBV7-3
TGTGCCAGCAGCTTATACAGCTCCTATAATTCACCCCTCCACTTT
CASSLYSSYNSPLHF
>.|.|TRBJ2-3|TRBV19
TGTGCCAGTAGTATCCGACCTAGCGCAGATACGCAGTATTTT
CASSIRPSADTQYF
>many|.|TRBJ1-5|TRBV18
TGTGCCAGCTCACCACCGTCAGGTGATGGGTACAATCAGCCCCAGCATTTT
CASSPPSGDGYNQPQHF
>many|.|TRBJ2-1|TRBV7-9
TGTGCCAGCAGCCCCCCGTTGGCCGAGGGTCTTTACAATGAGCAGTTCTTC
CASSPPLAEGLYNEQFF
>many|.|TRBJ1-4|TRBV6-1
TGTGCCAGCAGGGAGGACAGATCAACTAATGAAAAACTGTTTTTT
CASREDRSTNEKLFF
>.|TRBD2|TRBJ2-3|TRBV20-1
TGCAGTGCTCCGAGGCCGGGACTAGCGGGAGGGCGGGATACGCAGTATTTT
CSAPRPGLAGGRDTQYF
>.|.|TRBJ1-2|TRBV6-9
TGTGCCAGCAGATTAGGGAATGGCTACACCTTC
CASRLGNGYTF
>many|.|TRBJ1-5|TRBV6-1
TGTGCCAGCAGTGAATTCGGGGTGAATCAGCCCCAGCATTTT
CASSEFGVNQPQHF
>many|.|TRBJ1-5|TRBV28
TGTGCCAGCAGATTAAGCAGTTATAGCAATCAGCCCCAGCATTTT
CASRLSSYSNQPQHF
>.|TRBD1|TRBJ1-2|TRBV28
TGTGCCAGCGGTGGCAGGGGGTCATATGGCTACACCTTC
CASGGRGSYGYTF
>many|TRBD1|TRBJ2-1|TRBV30
TGTGCCTGGAGTGAATGGGCAGGGGGTGAGCAGTTCTTC
CAWSEWAGGEQFF
>.|.|TRBJ1-5|TRBV19
TGTGCCAGTAGTATAGTGGGGGCAGCAATATATCAGCCCCAGCATTTT
CASSIVGAAIYQPQHF
>.|TRBD1|TRBJ1-3|TRBV10-3
TGTGCCATCAGACGAACAGGGACAGCCTCTGGAAACACCATATATTTT
CAIRRTGTASGNTIYF
>many|.|TRBJ2-1|TRBV20-1
TGCAGTGCTAGAGATCTGAAAATCTCCTACAATGAGCAGTTCTTC
CSARDLKISYNEQFF
>.|.|TRBJ2-1|TRBV30
TGTGCCTGGAGCGCACTTTCTAGGTCTTTGGGCAATGAGCAGTTCTTC
CAWSALSRSLGNEQFF
>many|.|TRBJ2-3|TRBV15
TGTGCCACCAGCAGAGATGCTCCGCTAGCGCAGAGCACAGATACGCAGTATTTT
CATSRDAPLAQSTDTQYF
>.|TRBD1|TRBJ2-5|TRBV5-1
TGCGCCAGCAGCATGACAGGGTGGAAGACCCAGTACTTC
CASSMTGWKTQYF